This T cell receptor (beta chain) came from a study of cytomegalovirus exposure and HLA in healthy donors. Study as a whole: Earlier, roughly 180 million T cells were analyzed, and some 120 million unique TCR beta sequences were found among them.

PCR used 60 Vbeta primers and 13 Jbeta primers. Method: immunoSEQ multiplex PCR; TCRdb's copy keeps in-frame clones and lacks some. Of some 200,000 clones in the sample, 80% to 85% were seen once. This clone was detected only a few times. Its antigen is still unknown. Points from the study as a whole: The study listed roughly 150 cytomegalovirus-associated TCR beta chains.

Germline V gene sequence: CDR1 SGHTS, CDR2 YDEGEE. This CDR3 comprises 17 residues. The junction had 16 bases not matched to a gene; V was cut back by 1 base and J by 6 bases. Sequencing was performed on PBMCs. This receptor was obtained from a woman between 45 and 65 years old in good health and CMV-seropositive. The chain recombines TRBV5-8 with TRBJ2-7; 7 bases are shared with TRBD1. This CDR3 reads CASSLQIGQEFLGEQYF. CDR3 sequence (DNA): TGTGCCAGCAGCTTGCAAATCGGACAGGAATTTCTAGGCGAGCAGTACTTC.